This T cell receptor beta chain was profiled in a study of blood T cell repertoires in COVID-19. Turning to the study itself: Italy, Spain and the United States were the sources of the convalescent and acute COVID-19 samples. The analysed material was cDNA or gDNA that came from T cells, B-cell-depleted T cells, or PBMCs.

In the study's own analysis: Quantification of nucleated cells was approximated via reference gene primer amplification. TCRdb keeps only in-frame clones here, not all; method: immunoSEQ multiplex PCR. That table furnishes V, J and clone size, whereas the DNA furnished D and trimming. The table shows approximately 82,000 clones, with 83% occurring only once. The sample was peripheral blood. The source is a woman between 55 and 75 years old with acute or convalescent COVID-19.

The CDR3 loop is CASISSGTGAETQYF. For the CDR3, the DNA is TGCGCCAGCATCAGTTCCGGGACAGGGGCAGAGACCCAGTACTTC. The chain is built from TRBV5-1 and TRBJ2-5; 10 bases are a match to TRBD1. Germline-derived CDR1 and CDR2 are SGHRS and YFSETQ. The ends lost 6 bases at V and 4 bases at J; junction bases unmatched: 9. This CDR3 spans 15 amino acids.